This TCR beta chain stems from a study of Graves' ophthalmopathy and Graves' hyperthyroidism. Note on this clonotype: A read error may account for a junction end that differs from germline.

As the template, RNA transcripts were used to amplify TCR beta CDR3 regions. Amplification began with first-round RT-PCR using HTBI primers, then second-round multiplex PCR was performed. In TCRdb, the multiplex PCR reads were re-called with MiXCR into one record per CDR3 protein. The profile shows about 210,000 distinct CDR3 sequences, approximately 29% of them singletons. Per germline, CDR1 MNHEY and CDR2 SVGEGT. There are 13 residues in the CDR3. The sequence derives from a man between 45 and 60 years old with Graves' ophthalmopathy. Sequencing was performed on peripheral blood. The chain uses TRBV6-2 or TRBV6-3 and TRBJ2-7, with 8 bases matching TRBD1. The CDR3 nucleotides are TGTGCCAGCTGCCAAGGACAGGGAGGCGAGCAGCACTTC. Its translation: CASCQGQGGEQHF.